This T cell receptor (beta chain) was obtained from a study of T cells in Graves' hyperthyroidism and ophthalmopathy. Study background: Initial diagnosis, before any treatment, was when peripheral blood was collected.

The study, taken as a whole, reports: Most thyroid clonotypes with frequency above 0.001 were detected in blood. For ophthalmopathy, model prediction preceded onset by a median about 6.4 months.

This clonotype was picked up a small number of times. Its antigen is undetermined. The patients, who ranged from 18 to 65 in age, presented with newly diagnosed hyperthyroidism lasting under 2 months. TCR beta CDR3 regions were amplified from RNA transcripts. HTBI primers were the set used in a first-round RT-PCR of the TCR CDR3. TCRdb called the multiplex PCR reads again in MiXCR, with one record for every CDR3 protein. The table has some 180,000 distinct CDR3 sequences, about 17% seen once. The germline V and J ends were trimmed by 6 bases and 0 bases, with 7 bases remaining between them. The CDR3 sequence is 13 residues long. Germline CDR1 is LGHDT and CDR2 is YNNKEL (reference sequence).

The TCR originated in a woman aged 45-65 years with Graves' hyperthyroidism. The chain has TRBV3-1 and TRBJ2-3; no firm D call. Sequences were obtained from blood. As DNA, the CDR3 is TGTGCCAGCAGAGGCAGGAGCACAGATACGCAGTATTTT. Protein product: CASRGRSTDTQYF.